The clone carrying this T cell receptor (beta chain) was counted ten times or more. Its target is unknown. The data belong to a study of breast tumors, draining lymph nodes, adjacent tissues. Study outcomes and limitations: Tumors had less TCR diversity than lymph nodes, more than nontumor tissue. Data fit most tumor T cells coming from lymph node, expanding in tumor.

Germline V gene lookup returns CDR1 SGHVS and CDR2 FNYEAQ. Trimming stripped 0 bases from V and 10 bases from J, with 10 bases between. The CDR3 length is 12 residues. The lymph nodes were axillary draining lymph nodes from breast cancer patients. MiXCR was run by TCRdb on the multiplex PCR reads, yielding one entry per CDR3 protein. The sample consists of 200,000 or so distinct CDR3 sequences, 25% to 40% of them appearing once. Sequenced input: axillary lymph node tissue. This clonotype was obtained from a female donor with breast cancer. Some clones in this sample may be carry-over from other donors' samples. The V and J genes are TRBV7-6 and TRBJ2-7; either TRBD1 or TRBD2 may supply D (5 bases each). The CDR3 nucleotides are TGTGCCAGCAGCTTAGCCCGGGACCGACAGTACTTC. Translated: CASSLARDRQYF. Supplemented by reference TRBV7-6 and TRBJ2-7, the full variable domain reads GAGVSQSPRYKVTKRGQDVALRCDPISGHVSLYWYRQALGQGPEFLTYFNYEAQQDKSGLPNDRFSAERPEGSISTLTIQRTEQRDSAMYRCASSLARDRQYFGPGTRLTVT.